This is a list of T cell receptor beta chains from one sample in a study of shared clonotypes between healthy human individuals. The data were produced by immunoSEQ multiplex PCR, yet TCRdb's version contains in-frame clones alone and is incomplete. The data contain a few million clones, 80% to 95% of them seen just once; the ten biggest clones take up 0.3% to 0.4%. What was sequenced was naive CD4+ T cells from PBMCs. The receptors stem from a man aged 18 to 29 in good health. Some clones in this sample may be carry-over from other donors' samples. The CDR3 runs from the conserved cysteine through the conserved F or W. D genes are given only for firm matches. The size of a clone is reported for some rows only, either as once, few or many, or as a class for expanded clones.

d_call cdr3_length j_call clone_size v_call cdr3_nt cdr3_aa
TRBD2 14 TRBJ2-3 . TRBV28 TGTGCCAGCAGTTTACCCGCGGGAGCAGATACGCAGTATTTT CASSLPAGADTQYF
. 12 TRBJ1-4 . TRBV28 TGTGCCAGCACTCGATCGATCGGAAAACTGTTTTTT CASTRSIGKLFF
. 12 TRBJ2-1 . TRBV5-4 TGTGCCAGCAGCCCTGGGGCCAGGAAGCCGTTCTTC CASSPGARKPFF
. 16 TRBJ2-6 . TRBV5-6 TGTGCCAGCAGCTTGGGATGGAGCTCTGGGGCCAACGTCCTGACTTTC CASSLGWSSGANVLTF
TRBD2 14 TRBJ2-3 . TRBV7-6 TGTGCCAGCAGCCAAATTAGCGGGAGTGATACGCAGTATTTT CASSQISGSDTQYF
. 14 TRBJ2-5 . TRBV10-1 TGCGCCAGCAGTGAGGCAGGGAACAAGGAGACCCAGTACTTC CASSEAGNKETQYF
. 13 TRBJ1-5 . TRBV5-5 TGTGCCAGCAGCTTCGAGGGGAATCAGCCCCAGCATTTT CASSFEGNQPQHF
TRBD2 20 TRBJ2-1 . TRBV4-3 TGCGCCAGCAGCCAAGACCGAAGGACTAGCGGGAGTGTCAGCTACAATGAGCAGTTCTTC CASSQDRRTSGSVSYNEQFF
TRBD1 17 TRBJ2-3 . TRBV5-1 TGCGCCAGCAGCCGGCTGCCCGGGACAGGGGTCCAGGATACGCAGTATTTT CASSRLPGTGVQDTQYF
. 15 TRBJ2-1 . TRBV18 TGTGCCAGCTCACCACGGGGGGTGGTCTACAATGAGCAGTTCTTC CASSPRGVVYNEQFF
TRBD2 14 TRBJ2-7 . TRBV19 TGTGCCAGTAGTATCGGTCGGGGGGCCTACGAGCAGTACTTC CASSIGRGAYEQYF
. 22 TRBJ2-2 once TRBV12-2 TGTGCAAGTCGCTTAGAGCCGGTTATAGCGAGTCGGTTTAAAGCGAACACCGGGGAGCTGTTTTTT CASRLEPVIASRFKANTGELFF
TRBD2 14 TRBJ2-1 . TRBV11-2 TGTGCCAGCAGCTTCCTAGCGGGAGAGGGTGAGCAGTTCTTC CASSFLAGEGEQFF
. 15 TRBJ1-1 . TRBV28 TGTGCCAGCAGTACCAACAGGGCGCCTCGGTCGGAAGCTTTCTTT CASSTNRAPRSEAFF
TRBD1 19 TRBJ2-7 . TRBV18 TGTGCCAGCTCACCACGGGTCTTAAGTAGGACAGGGGTTCCTTACGAGCAGTACTTC CASSPRVLSRTGVPYEQYF
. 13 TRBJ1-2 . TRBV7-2 TGTGCCAGCAAGCCCCGCGGGGGAGGAGGCTACACCTTC CASKPRGGGGYTF
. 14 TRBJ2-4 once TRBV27 TGTGCCAGCAGTTTAGGCAGGGGCGCGGACATTCAGTACTTC CASSLGRGADIQYF
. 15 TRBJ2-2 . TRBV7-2 TGTGCCAGCAGCCGGTCCGGCAGAGACACCGGGGAGCTGTTTTTT CASSRSGRDTGELFF
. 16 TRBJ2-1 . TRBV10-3 TGTGCCATCAGTGAGTTGTCCAGGACACAATACAATGAGCAGTTCTTC CAISELSRTQYNEQFF
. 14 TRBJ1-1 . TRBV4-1 TGCGCCAGCAGTGATCCAGTTTTGAACACTGAAGCTTTCTTT CASSDPVLNTEAFF
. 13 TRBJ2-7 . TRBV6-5 TGTGCCAGCTCGCAGGGCGCCTCCTACGAGCAGTACTTC CASSQGASYEQYF
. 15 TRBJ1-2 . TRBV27 TGTGCCAGCAGGCAGGCCGGGACGGTTAATTATGGCTACACCTTC CASRQAGTVNYGYTF
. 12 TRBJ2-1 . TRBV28 TGTGCCAGCAGTTTAACAGGCGATGAGCAGTTCTTC CASSLTGDEQFF
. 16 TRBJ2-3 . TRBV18 TGTGCCAGCTCACCAGTCGGTAGCGCTAGCACAGATACGCAGTATTTT CASSPVGSASTDTQYF
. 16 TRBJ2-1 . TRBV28 TGTGCCAGCAGTCTGGGGGACACAGATATCTACAATGAGCAGTTCTTC CASSLGDTDIYNEQFF
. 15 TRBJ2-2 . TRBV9 TGTGCCAGCAGCGTAGTCGGGGGCTCGGCCGGGGAGCTGTTTTTT CASSVVGGSAGELFF
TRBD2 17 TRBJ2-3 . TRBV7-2 TGTGCCAGCAGCTTAGCCCAACTAGCGGGAGGGACAGATACGCAGTATTTT CASSLAQLAGGTDTQYF
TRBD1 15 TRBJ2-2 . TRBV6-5 TGTGCCAGCGCGATAGGGACAGGGAACACCGGGGAGCTGTTTTTT CASAIGTGNTGELFF
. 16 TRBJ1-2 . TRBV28 TGTGCCAGCAGTCCAGAGATGGCAGGGATAAGCTATGGCTACACCTTC CASSPEMAGISYGYTF
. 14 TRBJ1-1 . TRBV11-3 TGTGCCAGCAGCGCAGGGTTTTCGGACACTGAAGCTTTCTTT CASSAGFSDTEAFF
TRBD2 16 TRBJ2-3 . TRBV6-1 TGTGCCAGCAGTGGCTGGGGGACTAGCCGACGAAATACGCAGTATTTT CASSGWGTSRRNTQYF